The 25 T cell receptor beta chains presented below share a single source sample, sequenced in a study of blood T cell repertoires in COVID-19. Sequencing was performed with immunoSEQ multiplex PCR; in TCRdb, only in-frame clones are kept and a portion is missing. Of around 170,000 clones detected, 88% appear once; the ten largest clones hold 9%. Material for sequencing was PBMCs or T cells enriched from blood (not recorded which). The receptor set was obtained from a woman under 30 who had recovered from COVID-19.

This sequence joins TRBV6-2 or TRBV6-3 and TRBJ2-4; TRBD2 matches at 10 bases. Trimming took 2 bases from V and 11 from J; bases not matched to a gene: 3. Germline lookup yields CDR1 MNHEY and CDR2 SVGEGT. The CDR3 has 13 residues. The CDR3 nucleotides are TGTGCCAGCAGTTACGGGACTAGCGTACTTCAGTACTTC. It translates to CASSYGTSVLQYF.

This clone was seen once. The chain employs TRBV5-4 and TRBJ2-3; perhaps TRBD1 as D (5 bases). The CDR3 consists of 16 residues. CDR1 SGHNT and CDR2 YYREEE come from the germline V gene (reference sequence). Trimming pared 0 bases from V and 2 bases from J, leaving 13 bases between. The CDR3 DNA sequence: TGTGCCAGCAGCTTGGGGTCTCGCAGGGTCACAGATACGCAGTATTTT. Protein sequence: CASSLGSRRVTDTQYF.

The genes are TRBV9 and TRBJ1-2, with D hard to call. CDR3 size: 16 residues. Trimming removed 5 bases from V and 7 bases from J, with 24 bases in between. Germline V lookup: CDR1 SGDLS, CDR2 YYNGEE. CDR3 region: CASREILGGQRGGYTF. The CDR3 coding sequence is TGTGCCAGCAGAGAAATCCTAGGAGGCCAAAGAGGTGGCTACACCTTC.

CDR3 DNA sequence: TGTGCCAGCAGCAACAAGATGGGAGACGGGAGGACAGGGATAACCGGGGAGCTGTTTTTT. This encodes CASSNKMGDGRTGITGELFF. The chain uses TRBV3-1 (or the pseudogene TRBV3-2) and TRBJ2-2, with TRBD1 as a possible D gene (8 bases). The CDR3 is 20 residues long. V lost 5 bases and J lost 5, with 30 bases in between. Germline CDR1 and CDR2: LGHDT and YNNKEL (reference sequence).

The chain recombines TRBV11-2 with TRBJ2-7; D is uncertain. Trimming removed 1 base at V and 7 bases at J, with 14 bases between. The CDR3 length is 14 residues. Germline assignment: CDR1 SGHAT and CDR2 FQNNGV. CDR3 in amino acids: CASSLGIGPGEQYF. The CDR3 DNA reads as TGTGCCAGCAGCTTAGGGATTGGGCCTGGGGAGCAGTACTTC.

The chain links TRBV30 to TRBJ1-2, with 8 bases aligning to TRBD1. Looked up from germline, CDR1 is GTSNPN and CDR2 is SVGIG (reference sequence). The ends lost 4 bases at V and 8 bases at J; junction bases unmatched: 9. The CDR3 spans 13 residues. For the CDR3, the DNA is TGTGCCTGGACTACTCAGGGGGCTAACGGCTACACCTTC. Encoded protein: CAWTTQGANGYTF.

The CDR3, as DNA: TGTGCCAGCAGTGCCATGACAGGGGCCCTCCCCTACGAGCAGTACTTC. Encoded protein: CASSAMTGALPYEQYF. V gene TRBV27 combines with J gene TRBJ2-7; the match to TRBD1 covers 8 bases. Germline CDR1 MNHEY, CDR2 SMNVEV (reference sequence). CDR3 length: 16 residues. V was pared by 5 bases and J by 2 bases, with 11 bases of the junction left unmatched.

This chain connects TRBV7-9 to TRBJ2-4; a possible D gene is TRBD1 (7 bases). This CDR3 spans 13 amino acids. Germline assignment: CDR1 SEHNR and CDR2 FQNEAQ (reference sequence). Trimming cost V 6 bases and J 9 bases, with 15 bases left between them. The chain's CDR3 is CASRPDREVIQYF. The CDR3 bases are TGTGCCAGCAGACCTGACAGGGAGGTCATTCAGTACTTC.

This chain joins TRBV15 and TRBJ1-6; D is ambiguous. Germline CDR1 LNHNV, CDR2 YYDKDF (reference sequence). The CDR3 runs 15 residues. V gave up 1 base and J gave up 5 bases, with 9 bases separating them. CDR3 loop: CATSRAEGNNSPLHF. The CDR3, as DNA: TGTGCCACCAGCAGAGCGGAGGGTAATAATTCACCCCTCCACTTT.

This clone was seen only a few times. The rearrangement uses TRBV4-3 and TRBJ1-1; D is unclear. CDR1 and CDR2 from the germline V gene are LGHNA and YSLEER. The CDR3 consists of 15 residues. V gave up 0 bases and J gave up 1 base, with 9 bases separating them. The CDR3 DNA follows: TGCGCCAGCAGCCAAGACCCCTACGAGAACACTGAAGCTTTCTTT. Amino acid sequence: CASSQDPYENTEAFF.

The rearrangement uses TRBV5-1 and TRBJ1-2; TRBD1 matches 7 bases. V was pared by 4 bases and J by 1 base, with 10 bases of the junction left unmatched. The CDR3 runs 16 residues. The V gene's germline CDR1 is SGHRS and CDR2 YFSETQ. The CDR3 loop is CASSLSPGQNNYGYTF. The CDR3 nucleotides are TGCGCCAGCAGCCTAAGTCCGGGACAGAATAACTATGGCTACACCTTC.

The rearrangement joins TRBV19 to TRBJ2-3; 7 bases agree with TRBD1. Trimming took 6 bases from V and 8 from J; bases not matched to a gene: 11. The CDR3 spans 14 residues. Germline CDR1 LNHDA, CDR2 SQIVND (reference sequence). In DNA, the CDR3 is TGTGCCAGTAGCAAACAGGGGATAGATGCTACGCAGTATTTT. Its translation is CASSKQGIDATQYF.

This clone was seen just once. The V and J genes are TRBV19 and TRBJ2-4, with 10 bases that match TRBD1. The CDR3 length is 14 residues. CDR1 is LNHDA and CDR2 is SQIVND in the germline V gene (reference sequence). Germline trimming cut 4 bases from V and 10 bases from J; bases unmatched to any gene: 7. The CDR3 reads CASSTFGTGVIQYF. CDR3 nucleotide sequence: TGTGCCAGTAGTACCTTCGGGACAGGGGTAATTCAGTACTTC.

V is TRBV5-1 and J is TRBJ2-5; D may be TRBD1 (6 bases). The CDR3 is made up of 13 amino acids. The V end lost 5 bases, the J end lost 0 bases, and 8 bases lay between the germline ends. In germline, CDR1 is SGHRS, CDR2 YFSETQ. CDR3 loop: CASSRGNQETQYF. The DNA of the CDR3 is TGCGCCAGCAGTAGGGGGAACCAAGAGACCCAGTACTTC. Variable domain in full (rest from reference TRBV5-1 and TRBJ2-5): KAGVTQTPRYLIKTRGQQVTLSCSPISGHRSVSWYQQTPGQGLQFLFEYFSETQRNKGNFPGRFSGRQFSNSRSEMNVSTLELGDSALYLCASSRGNQETQYFGPGTRLLVL.

CDR3 coding DNA: TGTGCCAGCAGCAAAGACAGTGCCAAGACGGTGGAGACCCAGTACTTC. Translating gives CASSKDSAKTVETQYF. This chain connects TRBV7-2 to TRBJ2-5; perhaps TRBD1 as D (5 bases). Trimming left V 5 bases short and J 5 bases short, with 21 bases between. Germline CDR1 is SGHTA and CDR2 is FQGNSA. The CDR3 is made up of 16 amino acids.

The chain combines TRBV18 with TRBJ2-7, with D unclear. Trimming took 3 bases from V and 4 from J, leaving 10 bases between them. There are 13 residues in the CDR3. From germline, CDR1 is KGHSH and CDR2 LQKENI. The DNA of the CDR3 is TGTGCCAGCTCACCCGACTCTAAGTACGAGCAGTACTTC. It translates to CASSPDSKYEQYF.

The V and J genes are TRBV7-2 and TRBJ2-7; TRBD2 agrees at 10 bases. Per the germline V gene, CDR1 is SGHTA and CDR2 is FQGNSA. J was trimmed by 5 bases and V by 2 bases; bases with no gene match: 12. The length of the CDR3 is 17 residues. The CDR3 loop is CASSLSSIAGGVNEQYF. Here the CDR3 DNA reads TGTGCCAGCAGCTTATCATCCATAGCGGGAGGAGTCAACGAGCAGTACTTC.

The chain joins TRBV29-1 to TRBJ2-7, with TRBD2 identical over 9 bases. Germline trimming cut 7 bases from V and 2 bases from J; bases unmatched to any gene: 6. Germline CDR1 SQVTM, CDR2 ANQGSEA. The CDR3 consists of 13 residues. The CDR3 DNA reads TGCAGCGGGAGGGCGGGGGGGGCCTACGAGCAGTACTTC. Translating gives CSGRAGGAYEQYF.

The CDR3 DNA follows: TGTGCCAGCAGCTTAGTACAGGGATACGGGGAGCTGTTTTTT. Translation: CASSLVQGYGELFF. The rearrangement uses TRBV7-8 and TRBJ2-2, with TRBD1 as a possible D gene (6 bases). CDR1 is SGHVS and CDR2 is FQNEAQ in the germline V gene. This CDR3 has 14 residues. Trimming removed 1 base from V and 7 bases from J, with 10 bases in between.

V is TRBV12-3 or TRBV12-4 and J is TRBJ2-5, with D maybe TRBD2 (6 bases). V was clipped by 4 bases and J by 5 bases, with 11 bases between them. The CDR3 runs to 13 residues. Here the CDR3 reads CASSWRGSETQYF. In DNA form, the CDR3 reads TGTGCCAGCAGTTGGAGGGGCAGCGAGACCCAGTACTTC.

This clone was observed a handful of times. This chain connects TRBV7-2 to TRBJ2-1; D is perhaps TRBD1 (5 bases). V gave up 5 bases and J gave up 4 bases, with 15 bases separating them. The germline gives CDR1 SGHTA, CDR2 FQGNSA. This CDR3 region has 15 residues. The CDR3 protein is CASSPPPTAYNEQFF. As DNA, the CDR3 is TGTGCCAGCAGCCCTCCCCCGACAGCGTACAATGAGCAGTTCTTC.

This clone was seen a single time. The chain joins TRBV27 to TRBJ2-1; 8 nucleotides align to TRBD2. This CDR3 has 17 amino acids. The J segment lost 0 bases and the V segment lost 6 bases, leaving 10 bases of the junction unmatched. Germline CDR1 and CDR2: MNHEY and SMNVEV (reference sequence). CDR3 nucleotide sequence: TGTGCCAGCAGACACTTAGCGGGGACCAGCTCCTACAATGAGCAGTTCTTC. Its protein is CASRHLAGTSSYNEQFF.

The V gene is TRBV5-8, the J gene TRBJ2-1; 11 bases fit TRBD2. J gave up 9 bases and V 3 bases, and 5 bases lay outside the gene matches. Per germline, CDR1 SGHTS and CDR2 YDEGEE. The CDR3 has 14 amino acids. The CDR3 loop reads CASSSLAGVLEQFF. The CDR3 DNA reads TGTGCCAGCAGCTCACTAGCGGGAGTGCTTGAGCAGTTCTTC.

This chain links TRBV10-2 with TRBJ2-1, with TRBD2 matching 13 bases. Germline CDR1 WSHSY, CDR2 SAAADI. V was pared by 6 bases and J by 9 bases, with 14 bases of the junction left unmatched. The CDR3 is 17 residues long. CDR3 DNA sequence: TGCGCCAGCAGGATCGCGGGGACTAGCGGGATATCCAGTGAGCAGTTCTTC. This codes for CASRIAGTSGISSEQFF.

The rearrangement joins TRBV10-2 to TRBJ1-2, with TRBD1 matching over 8 bases. CDR3 size: 16 residues. Germline values: CDR1 WSHSY, CDR2 SAAADI. V gave up 5 bases and J gave up 4 bases; unmatched junction bases: 12. The CDR3 DNA reads TGCGCCAGCAGTAAAACGTCCGGGACAGGCCTCTATGGCTACACCTTC. Encoded protein: CASSKTSGTGLYGYTF.